Listed here are 32 T cell receptor beta chains from one sample, sequenced in a study of blood T cells in healthy people across ages. Using a J-beta primer mix together with a sample-barcoded 5' primer, a second PCR was run for roughly 7 to 11 cycles. A single record per CDR3 protein comes from TCRdb applying MiXCR to the 5' RACE reads. Among around 1,700,000 distinct CDR3 sequences listed, roughly 27% were seen once. Sequencing used blood. All receptors come from a woman between 25 and 40 years old in good health.

J is TRBJ2-1 and V is TRBV9; the match to TRBD2 covers 10 bases. The CDR3 has 15 residues. Germline CDR1 reads SGDLS; CDR2 reads YYNGEE. Trimming took 4 bases from V and 6 from J; bases not matched to a gene: 7. CDR3 coding DNA: TGTGCCAGCAGCCCGCTGGTAGCGGGAGGCAATGAGCAGTTCTTC. It specifies CASSPLVAGGNEQFF.

This chain joins TRBV3-1 and TRBJ1-6, with D possibly being TRBD1 (5 bases). The V gene's germline CDR1 is LGHDT and CDR2 YNNKEL (reference sequence). This CDR3 is 12 amino acids long. The germline V and J ends were trimmed by 6 bases and 12 bases, with 12 bases remaining between them. The CDR3 here is CASSHQGVPLHF. DNA for the CDR3: TGTGCCAGCAGTCATCAGGGAGTACCCCTCCACTTT.

Comment on this clonotype: One end of the junction does not line up with germline, which may come from a read error. V gene TRBV7-9 combines with J gene TRBJ2-3; D is undetermined. From germline, CDR1 is SEHNR and CDR2 FQNEAQ (reference sequence). The length of the CDR3 is 13 residues. CDR3 amino acids: CASSLSYADMQYF. The DNA for the CDR3 is TGTGCCAGCAGCTTATCCTATGCAGATATGCAGTATTTT.

This clonotype has at least ten counts. The rearrangement uses TRBV20-1 and TRBJ2-4; 7 nucleotides line up with TRBD1. Germline loops: CDR1 DFQATT, CDR2 SNEGSKA (reference sequence). The CDR3 runs to 16 residues. V dropped 0 bases and J dropped 3; count of bases not matched to a gene: 8. CDR3 nucleotides: TGCAGTGCTAGAGATCAGGGGGAATTCGGCAAAAACATTCAGTACTTC. Translation gives CSARDQGEFGKNIQYF.

V and J are TRBV9 and TRBJ2-7; a weak D match, TRBD2 (5 bases). CDR1 SGDLS and CDR2 YYNGEE come from the germline V gene. The CDR3 sequence is 15 residues long. V gave up 1 base and J gave up 6 bases, with 17 bases separating them. In DNA form, the CDR3 reads TGTGCCAGCAGCGTAAGCACGAGTCCCAGCGGCGAGCAGTACTTC. It is translated as CASSVSTSPSGEQYF.

The CDR3 sequence: CSARGLPNEKLFF. The CDR3 DNA follows: TGCAGCGCCCGAGGGCTACCTAATGAAAAACTGTTTTTT. The chain employs TRBV29-1 and TRBJ1-4; no reliable D call. This CDR3 is 13 amino acids long. Germline loops: CDR1 SQVTM, CDR2 ANQGSEA. Trimming left V 7 bases short and J 3 bases short, with 12 bases between.

The V call is TRBV12-3 or TRBV12-4, the J call TRBJ2-1, with 10 bases fitting TRBD2. This CDR3 region has 15 residues. V was clipped by 6 bases and J by 3 bases; unmatched bases: 5. This chain's CDR3 is CASRGERGGYNEQFF. CDR3 DNA: TGTGCCAGCAGGGGGGAGCGGGGGGGCTACAATGAGCAGTTCTTC.

This clonotype was counted between two and nine times. V is TRBV20-1 and J is TRBJ2-3, with D uncertain. CDR3 length: 13 residues. The ends were cut back, 2 bases at V and 4 bases at J, with 10 bases in the middle. The germline V gene encodes CDR1 DFQATT and CDR2 SNEGSKA (reference sequence). CDR3 loop: CSARTWSADTQYF. The CDR3 nucleotides are TGCAGTGCTAGAACCTGGTCCGCAGATACGCAGTATTTT.

The J gene is TRBJ2-3, the V gene TRBV20-1; D possibly corresponds to TRBD1 (6 bases). The germline CDR1 and CDR2 sequences are DFQATT and SNEGSKA (reference sequence). This CDR3 is 12 amino acids long. Trimming shortened V by 7 bases and J by 5 bases, and 13 bases separated the two germline ends. Here the CDR3 DNA reads TGCAGTGTGCACAGGGCGGGAGATACGCAGTATTTT. Translation gives CSVHRAGDTQYF.

This clonotype was seen many times. The chain has TRBV5-1 and TRBJ2-1, with 9 bases identical to TRBD2. The V and J ends lost 0 bases and 6 bases, in that order; junction bases with no gene match: 4. Germline-derived CDR1 and CDR2 are SGHRS and YFSETQ. CDR3 length equals 15 residues. The CDR3 DNA sequence: TGCGCCAGCAGCTTGGGACTAGCGGTTGGCAATGAGCAGTTCTTC. Amino acid sequence: CASSLGLAVGNEQFF.

The genes are TRBV4-1 and TRBJ2-3, with 7 bases aligning to TRBD2. The germline CDR1 and CDR2 sequences are MGHRA and YSYEKL. The CDR3 is 16 amino acids. V gave up 1 base and J gave up 0 bases; unmatched junction bases: 4. CDR3 sequence (DNA): TGCGCCAGCAGCCAAGCGGCGCGGGGGAGCACAGATACGCAGTATTTT. Translation gives CASSQAARGSTDTQYF.

Comment on this clonotype: The germline gene is not matched at one end of the junction; a read error may be the cause. The gene calls are TRBV5-6 and TRBJ1-2, with D unclear. CDR3 length: 13 amino acids. Germline-derived CDR1 and CDR2 are SGHDT and YYEEEE. CDR3: CAGSPASDYGYTF. The CDR3 DNA sequence: TGTGCCGGCAGCCCGGCATCTGACTATGGCTACACCTTC.

V is TRBV12-3 or TRBV12-4 and J is TRBJ2-7, with 7 bases matching TRBD2. The J call may be mistaken, given a closer DNA end match to TRBJ2-5. The CDR3 is 14 amino acids. The CDR3, as DNA: TGTGCCAGCAGTCGGGGAGGGGCTTCGGAGACCCAGTACTTC. This translates into CASSRGGASETQYF.

J is TRBJ1-5 and V is TRBV28, with D possibly matching TRBD1 (5 bases). Per germline, CDR1 MDHEN and CDR2 SYDVKM. The V gene lost 8 bases and the J gene lost 7 bases, with 18 bases spanning the gap. The CDR3 spans 14 residues. CDR3 bases: TGTGCCAGCCAGGGTGGAGGGTTCAGGCAGCCCCAGCATTTT. This sequence encodes CASQGGGFRQPQHF.

The V gene is TRBV10-1, the J gene TRBJ2-5; TRBD2 aligns across 9 bases. CDR3 size: 15 residues. Germline V lookup: CDR1 WNHNN, CDR2 SYGVQD (reference sequence). Trimming took 2 bases from V and 4 from J; bases not matched to a gene: 5. CDR3 protein: CASSEKRGVSETQYF. The DNA of the CDR3 is TGCGCCAGCAGTGAGAAGCGGGGGGTATCAGAGACCCAGTACTTC.

The chain couples TRBV2 to TRBJ1-2; D gene ambiguous. Germline loops: CDR1 SNHLY, CDR2 FYNNEI. CDR3 length: 18 residues. Deletions cut 0 bases from V and 6 bases from J, with 23 bases between. In DNA, the CDR3 is TGTGCCAGCAGTGAAGCTGGGTCCGGCCCCCTGATTAATCATGGCTACACCTTC. Translating gives CASSEAGSGPLINHGYTF.

The chain joins TRBV20-1 to TRBJ1-6; D possibly corresponds to TRBD1 (5 bases). This CDR3 has 16 residues. From germline, CDR1 is DFQATT and CDR2 SNEGSKA (reference sequence). V was clipped by 0 bases and J by 7 bases, with 16 bases between them. CDR3 in DNA: TGCAGTGCTAGAGATCTTACCCAGGGATCGAATTCACCCCTCCACTTT. Its translation: CSARDLTQGSNSPLHF.

The chain employs TRBV12-3 or TRBV12-4 and TRBJ2-5; tentatively, D is TRBD1 or TRBD2 (6 bases each). Trimming cost V 6 bases and J 3 bases, with 26 bases left between them. This CDR3 contains 18 residues. For the CDR3, the DNA is TGTGCCAGCAGCGACCCCGGGATAAGGGGGGTGTACGAAGAGACCCAGTACTTC. As protein: CASSDPGIRGVYEETQYF.

The sample holds many counts of this clonotype. V is TRBV21-1 and J is TRBJ2-7. TRBV21-1 is marked as a pseudogene. The CDR3 has 10 residues. Here the CDR3 reads CASSKVEQYF. CDR3 in DNA: TGTGCCAGCAGCAAAGTCGAGCAGTACTTC.

The chain couples TRBV20-1 to TRBJ2-5, with 7 bases matching TRBD2. The J segment lost 0 bases and the V segment lost 4 bases, leaving 8 bases of the junction unmatched. The CDR3 is made up of 15 amino acids. The germline V gene has CDR1 DFQATT and CDR2 SNEGSKA (reference sequence). The CDR3: CSAMGTTLYQETQYF. CDR3 in DNA: TGCAGTGCTATGGGGACTACTCTATACCAAGAGACCCAGTACTTC.

V and J are TRBV15 and TRBJ2-7; D not certain. V was cut by 4 bases and J by 1 base, with 11 bases left in between. The CDR3 runs 14 residues. Germline lookup yields CDR1 LNHNV and CDR2 YYDKDF (reference sequence). CDR3 nucleotide sequence: TGTGCCACCAGCACCCCCGGGCAGTCCTACGAGCAGTACTTC. The encoded protein is CATSTPGQSYEQYF.

V and J are TRBV5-4 and TRBJ2-5; a weak D match, TRBD1 (5 bases). Trimming removed 4 bases at V and 5 bases at J, with 18 bases between. The CDR3 runs 15 residues. The germline CDR1 and CDR2 sequences are SGHNT and YYREEE (reference sequence). The CDR3 bases are TGTGCCAGCAGCCAGAACCAGGGTGGGGCGGAGACCCAGTACTTC. Translating gives CASSQNQGGAETQYF.

With respect to this clonotype: A read error may produce the germline difference seen at one junction end. The chain uses TRBV19 and TRBJ2-7; possible D gene TRBD1, 6 bases. CDR3 length: 14 residues. The germline V gene encodes CDR1 LNHDA and CDR2 SQIVND (reference sequence). The CDR3 sequence: CAGSMGTPGYEQYF. The CDR3 DNA reads as TGTGCCGGTAGTATGGGGACACCCGGCTACGAGCAGTACTTC. The full variable domain, in which reference TRBV19 and TRBJ2-7 provide the parts outside the CDR3, is DGGITQSPKYLFRKEGQNVTLSCEQNLNHDAMYWYRQDPGQGLRLIYYSQIVNDFQKGDIAEGYSVSREKKESFPLTVTSAQKNPTAFYLCAGSMGTPGYEQYFGPGTRLTVT.

The table lists this clonotype with a few counts. V is TRBV7-6 and J is TRBJ2-7; D possibly corresponds to TRBD2 (5 bases). The V end was cut by 5 bases, the J end by 0 bases, with 17 bases between. The CDR3 spans 16 residues. From germline, CDR1 is SGHVS and CDR2 FNYEAQ. DNA for the CDR3: TGTGCCAGCAGCCCTCTAAGCGGTTCGAGCTCCTACGAGCAGTACTTC. Its translation: CASSPLSGSSSYEQYF.

This clonotype has a count of ten or more. One junction end disagrees with the germline gene, perhaps due to a read error. The chain combines TRBV5-1 with TRBJ1-1, with D maybe TRBD1 (6 bases). Germline CDR1 reads SGHRS; CDR2 reads YFSETQ. This CDR3 spans 14 amino acids. The CDR3 here is CASSLSRGNTEAFF. The DNA of the CDR3 is TGTGCCAGCAGCTTAAGCAGGGGGAACACTGAAGCTTTCTTT.

V and J are TRBV5-1 and TRBJ2-5; D gene unclear. The CDR3 is made up of 15 amino acids. CDR1 SGHRS and CDR2 YFSETQ come from the germline V gene. Trimming removed 0 bases at V and 2 bases at J, with 11 bases between. The CDR3: CASSLAFQPQETQYF. CDR3 bases: TGCGCCAGCAGCTTGGCCTTTCAGCCGCAAGAGACCCAGTACTTC.

Turning to this clonotype: With a much larger clone just one base away, this may be a read error. The V gene is TRBV20-1, the J gene TRBJ2-6; 7 nucleotides line up with TRBD1. The CDR3 extends over 15 amino acids. Germline V gives CDR1 DFQATT, CDR2 SNEGSKA (reference sequence). The CDR3 is CSARDRGHRANALTF. The CDR3 DNA sequence: TGCAGTGCTAGAGATAGGGGGCATAGGGCCAACGCCCTGACTTTC.

This chain connects TRBV12-3 or TRBV12-4 to TRBJ2-1; 9 bases are shared with TRBD1. This CDR3 contains 16 residues. With V trimmed by 6 bases and J by 0 bases, 6 bases remained unmatched. The CDR3 coding sequence is TGTGCCAGCAGATCTGGGACAGGGTACTCCTACAATGAGCAGTTCTTC. It yields the protein CASRSGTGYSYNEQFF.

This clonotype was seen just once. The chain is built from TRBV20-1 and TRBJ2-5; 11 bases agree with TRBD2. The CDR3 runs to 20 residues. In germline, CDR1 is DFQATT, CDR2 SNEGSKA (reference sequence). J lost 2 bases, V lost 0 bases, and 17 bases had no gene match. The CDR3 sequence is CSARDLLGASGGPYQETQYF. The CDR3 DNA sequence: TGCAGTGCTAGAGATTTACTCGGGGCTAGCGGGGGGCCCTATCAAGAGACCCAGTACTTC.

This clonotype was counted only a few times. The rearrangement uses TRBV4-3 and TRBJ2-3, with unresolved D. V gave up 3 bases and J gave up 4 bases, with 14 bases separating them. Germline lookup yields CDR1 LGHNA and CDR2 YSLEER. The CDR3 loop spans 15 amino acids. CDR3: CASSHADPPPDTQYF. The CDR3 coding sequence is TGCGCCAGCAGCCACGCGGACCCCCCCCCAGATACGCAGTATTTT.

As for this clonotype: A much bigger clone sits one base away, suggesting this may be a read error. This chain links TRBV7-9 with TRBJ1-2; 8 positions agree with TRBD1. The CDR3 runs to 16 residues. Unmatched junction bases numbered 14, after V lost 1 base and J lost 10 bases. From germline, CDR1 is SEHNR and CDR2 FQNEAQ (reference sequence). For the CDR3, the DNA is TGTGCCAGCAGCTTAGGGACAGGGTCGAATAAGGATGACTACACCTTC. Its translation is CASSLGTGSNKDDYTF. Full variable domain (missing parts from reference TRBV7-9 and TRBJ1-2): DTGVSQNPRHKITKRGQNVTFRCDPISEHNRLYWYRQTLGQGPEFLTYFQNEAQLEKSRLLSDRFSAERPKGSFSTLEIQRTEQGDSAMYLCASSLGTGSNKDDYTFGSGTRLTVV.

The rearrangement links TRBV7-9 to TRBJ1-2; tentative D call: TRBD1 (6 bases). This CDR3 has 14 amino acids. V was trimmed by 7 bases and J by 6 bases, leaving 18 bases between them. Germline V lookup: CDR1 SEHNR, CDR2 FQNEAQ (reference sequence). CDR3 coding DNA: TGTGCCAGCATCCTAATCGTACAGGGAAATGGCTACACCTTC. This codes for CASILIVQGNGYTF.